This TCR beta chain was found in a study of regulatory T cells in long-lasting Graves disease. According to the study, TCR beta libraries were built with iRepertoire HTBI primers and CDR3-region Arm-PCR. TCRdb processed the multiplex PCR reads anew with MiXCR; each CDR3 protein has one entry. The sample has a few hundred thousand distinct CDR3 sequences, 12% seen once. The length of the CDR3 is 16 residues. V shed 0 bases and J shed 3 bases, with 11 bases lying between them. Germline V gene sequence: CDR1 MNHEY, CDR2 SMNVEV (reference sequence). Time point of the sample: newly diagnosed GD, antithyroid drugs for less than 3 months. Scientists built the TCR library using RNA that was extracted from PBMCs. A volume of approximately 10 milliliters of peripheral blood was collected in EDTA tubes. These data also formed part of another study, on T cells in Graves' hyperthyroidism and ophthalmopathy. That paper notes: With a median lead of about six months before onset, the model predicted ophthalmopathy.

This chain connects TRBV27 to TRBJ2-2; TRBD2 might be the D (5 bases). The specimen comprised peripheral blood mononuclear cells (PBMCs), sampled at new diagnosis, from a patient treated with antithyroid drugs. This TCR was sampled from a woman under 30 with Graves disease. CDR3 region: CASSLSVGVDTGELFF. The CDR3 nucleotides are TGTGCCAGCAGTTTATCCGTGGGAGTCGACACCGGGGAGCTGTTTTTT.